This T cell receptor (beta chain) derives from a study of blood T cells in healthy people across ages. Findings and caveats of the study: Measured against age, TCR beta diversity per million T cells decreased in a roughly linear manner.

Alongside a J-beta primer mix, a sample-barcoded 5' primer served in a second PCR lasting roughly 7 to 11 cycles. Each cDNA molecule was tagged by a template-switch adaptor that had 12 random nucleotides. TCRdb reprocessed the 5' RACE reads via MiXCR and lists one record per CDR3 protein. The sample includes about 780,000 distinct CDR3 sequences, around 62% seen only once; the top ten take 25% to 35%. Of note for this clonotype: Its specificity is not known.

With 5 bases clipped from V and 8 bases from J, the junction kept 17 bases outside the gene matches. The CDR3 sequence is 15 residues long. Germline-derived CDR1 and CDR2 are DFQATT and SNEGSKA (reference sequence). The donors, healthy Caucasians from Russia, were aged about 6 to 90. This clonotype was sampled from a young man in good health. The chain combines TRBV20-1 with TRBJ1-2; 7 bases fit TRBD1. What was sequenced was blood. The CDR3 loop reads CSAGWATGWKGGYTF. The CDR3 DNA reads as TGCAGTGCTGGCTGGGCGACAGGGTGGAAGGGGGGCTACACCTTC.